Listed below are T cell receptor beta chains from one sample, sequenced in a study of T cells after yellow fever vaccination. TCRdb ran MiXCR on the 5' RACE reads and lists one entry per CDR3 protein. The table includes 300,000 or so distinct CDR3 sequences, roughly 13% detected once. Sequencing used CD4+ T cells sorted from PBMCs, obtained 45 days after the yellow fever booster vaccination. These receptors all stem from a man aged 30-40 years who received the YFV17D yellow fever vaccine. CDR3s include the opening cysteine and the closing phenylalanine or tryptophan. Size is stated for part of the rows, as once, few or many counts, or as a class when the clone is expanded.

V gene,J gene,clone size,CDR3 length,CDR3 protein
TRBV29-1,TRBJ2-5,-,12,CSVDLPQETQYF
TRBV7-2,TRBJ2-7,-,14,CASSLVGGLYEQYF
TRBV5-1,TRBJ2-7,many,13,CASSTSGTYEQYF
TRBV20-1,TRBJ1-3,few,14,CSAREEGVGNTIYF
TRBV5-5,TRBJ2-7,few,12,CATQADSYEQYF
TRBV20-1,TRBJ2-7,many,13,CSASGRGNIEQYF
TRBV6-5,TRBJ2-7,-,15,CASSYRDRGTYEQYF
TRBV5-1,TRBJ1-1,-,15,CASSYRQGINTEAFF
TRBV5-6,TRBJ2-5,-,14,CASSIAGSGETQYF
TRBV6-5,TRBJ1-1,-,11,CASSAYTEAFF
TRBV20-1,TRBJ2-5,-,13,CSAATSGQETQYF
TRBV29-1,TRBJ2-3,few,13,CSVLGSGFDTQYF
TRBV7-2,TRBJ1-1,few,14,CASSLQGARTEAFF
TRBV12-3/TRBV12-4,TRBJ1-1,-,13,CASGMKPNTEAFF
TRBV5-1,TRBJ2-1,-,14,CASSEGTDRNEQFF
TRBV4-3,TRBJ2-3,-,16,CASSQGLSRITDTQYF
TRBV12-3/TRBV12-4,TRBJ1-1,-,13,CASSSSQNTEAFF
TRBV15,TRBJ2-4,-,18,CATSRARGGTLTKNIQYF
TRBV20-1,TRBJ1-3,-,14,CSAPRMSAGNTIYF
TRBV7-2,TRBJ2-1,-,15,CASSLQALKYNEQFF
TRBV29-1,TRBJ2-5,-,14,CSVLGVRQQETQYF
TRBV29-1,TRBJ2-1,few,12,CSAGTFNNEQFF
TRBV12-3/TRBV12-4,TRBJ2-2,few,15,CASKRGDTRTGELFF
TRBV12-3/TRBV12-4,TRBJ2-2,-,16,CASSLHGRKVTGELFF
TRBV6-5,TRBJ1-6,-,16,CASSYSPGGRNSPLHF
TRBV14,TRBJ2-3,few,17,CASSRTSGSPSTDTQYF
TRBV10-3,TRBJ2-6,-,13,CAISESTANVLTF
TRBV7-2,TRBJ2-1,few,14,CASSPGPTSNEQFF
TRBV4-3,TRBJ2-1,few,13,CASSQDATRQQFF
TRBV20-1,TRBJ1-1,-,13,CSARYGGSGEAFF
TRBV14,TRBJ2-7,-,13,CASSSGAVNEQYF
TRBV29-1,TRBJ2-2,few,15,CSVVGTGVYTGELFF
TRBV6-2/TRBV6-3,TRBJ1-2,-,14,CASSWTLRDYGYTF
TRBV20-1,TRBJ2-1,-,14,CSLRSSKDYNEQFF
TRBV15,TRBJ2-7,-,14,CATSRRGQSYEQYF
TRBV20-1,TRBJ1-5,few,14,CSARYDRGNQPQHF
TRBV25-1,TRBJ2-3,-,14,CASSAKRVPDTQYF
TRBV5-1,TRBJ2-1,few,15,CASSYGTKAYNEQFF
TRBV7-9,TRBJ2-5,-,15,CASSLDFLQRETQYF
TRBV25-1,TRBJ1-5,-,14,CASSEGLGNQPQHF
TRBV20-1,TRBJ2-1,few,15,CSARDPRGSGDEQFF
TRBV6-2/TRBV6-3,TRBJ2-1,few,16,CASSSRTSGNRNEQFF
TRBV7-8,TRBJ2-1,-,14,CASRGDRGANKQFF
TRBV3-1,TRBJ2-3,-,17,CASSQHTTGVRPDTQYF
TRBV12-3/TRBV12-4,TRBJ2-2,-,14,CASLISANTGELFF